The clone carrying this TCR beta chain has only one observation. The CDR3 contains 16 residues. The germline gives CDR1 MDHEN, CDR2 SYDVKM. V was pared by 6 bases and J by 8 bases, with 10 bases of the junction left unmatched. Authors' analysis steps: The assay estimated nucleated cells by amplifying reference gene primers. The table came from immunoSEQ multiplex PCR; TCRdb's copy has only in-frame clones and leaves some out. The DNA gave D and trimming, while V, J and clone size come from that table. The sample includes approximately 33,000 clones, roughly 90% of them seen just once. The data were taken from a study of blood T cell repertoires in COVID-19. Study context: The samples span acute and convalescent COVID-19 from the United States, Italy and Spain. In each case, the material was cDNA or gDNA derived from T cells, B-cell-depleted T cells, or PBMCs.

Seattle patients were enrolled during active infection and followed longitudinally. Sequencing was carried out using peripheral blood. The chain combines TRBV28 with TRBJ1-6; 10 nucleotides align to TRBD1. The sequence derives from a man between 60 and 75 years old with COVID-19, enrolled during active disease. The CDR3 sequence: CASSSRQGASYSPLHF. The CDR3, as DNA: TGTGCCAGCAGCTCCCGACAGGGGGCTTCTTATTCACCCCTCCACTTT.